The source of this TCR beta chain is a study of CD8 T cells in Susac syndrome. Study-wide points: It was acknowledged in the study that the number of individuals who were included in its TCR sequencing and HLA analysis was relatively small.

The TEMRA cells underwent FACS enrichment, while the CD8+ and CD4+ T cells underwent negative isolation. Comment on this clonotype: Its specificity is not known.

Reverse transcription of about 0.45 to 1 ug RNA was performed with random hexamers. A multiplex approach, immunoSEQ multiplex PCR, amplified TCR beta CDR3 across 54 Vbeta and 13 Jbeta. MiXCR, run by TCRdb on the immunoSEQ multiplex PCR reads, gives a single entry per CDR3 protein. The table includes roughly 130,000 distinct CDR3 sequences, roughly 96% detected once. The germline V gene encodes CDR1 SQVTM and CDR2 ANQGSEA. This CDR3 region has 13 residues. V was clipped by 4 bases and J by 2 bases, with 9 bases between them. This clonotype was obtained from a human donor in good health. This sequence joins TRBV29-1 and TRBJ2-1; D gene ambiguous. Sample: CD4+ T cells from PBMCs. CDR3 DNA sequence: TGCAGCGTTGGGGTGGGAACCTACAATGAGCAGTTCTTC. The encoded protein is CSVGVGTYNEQFF.